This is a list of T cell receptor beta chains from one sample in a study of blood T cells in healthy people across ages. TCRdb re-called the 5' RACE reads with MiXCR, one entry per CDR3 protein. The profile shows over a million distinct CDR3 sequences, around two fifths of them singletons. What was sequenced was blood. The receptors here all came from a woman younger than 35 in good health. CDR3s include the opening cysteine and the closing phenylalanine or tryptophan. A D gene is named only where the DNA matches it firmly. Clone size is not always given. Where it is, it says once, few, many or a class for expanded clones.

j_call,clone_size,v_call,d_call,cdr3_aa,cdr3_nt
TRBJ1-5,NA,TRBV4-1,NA,CASSPPSGSYSNQPQHF,TGCGCCAGCAGCCCCCCTTCGGGCAGTTATAGCAATCAGCCCCAGCATTTT
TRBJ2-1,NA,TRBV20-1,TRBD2,CSARAFSGGLGEQFF,TGCAGTGCTAGAGCTTTTAGCGGGGGGTTGGGTGAGCAGTTCTTC
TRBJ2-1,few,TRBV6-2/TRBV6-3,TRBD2,CASSMIAGGKNEQFF,TGTGCCAGCAGTATGATAGCGGGGGGAAAGAATGAGCAGTTCTTC
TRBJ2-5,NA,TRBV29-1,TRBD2,CSVEERGAVETQYF,TGCAGCGTTGAAGAGCGGGGGGCGGTCGAGACCCAGTACTTC
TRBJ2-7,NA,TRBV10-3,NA,CAIREKVAKQYF,TGTGCCATCAGGGAGAAGGTTGCTAAGCAGTACTTC
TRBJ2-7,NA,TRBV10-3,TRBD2,CAIGFREGGYEQYF,TGTGCCATAGGTTTCCGGGAGGGTGGCTACGAGCAGTACTTC
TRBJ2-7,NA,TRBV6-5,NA,CASMMALFSYEQYF,TGTGCCAGCATGATGGCCCTGTTCTCCTACGAGCAGTACTTC
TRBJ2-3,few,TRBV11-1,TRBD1,CASSWSRGLADTQYF,TGTGCCAGCAGCTGGTCCAGGGGGCTGGCAGATACGCAGTATTTT
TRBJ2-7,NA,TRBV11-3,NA,CASSSTPLSEQYF,TGTGCCAGCAGCTCGACCCCGTTGAGCGAGCAGTACTTC
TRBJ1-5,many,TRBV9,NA,CASSRGVSNQPQHF,TGTGCCAGCAGCCGAGGGGTTAGCAATCAGCCCCAGCATTTT
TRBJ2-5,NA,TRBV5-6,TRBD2,CASSLLSGYQETQYF,TGTGCCAGCAGCTTGCTTAGCGGGTATCAAGAGACCCAGTACTTC
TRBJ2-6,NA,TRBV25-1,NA,CASSEYGAPGANVLTF,TGTGCCAGCAGTGAATACGGGGCGCCAGGGGCCAACGTCCTGACTTTC
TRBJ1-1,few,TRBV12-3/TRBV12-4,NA,CASSSGFNGAFF,TGTGCCAGCAGTTCCGGATTTAACGGGGCTTTCTTT
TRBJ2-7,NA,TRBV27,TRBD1,CASSLSGQGAGEQYF,TGTGCCAGCAGTTTAAGCGGACAGGGGGCAGGAGAGCAGTACTTC
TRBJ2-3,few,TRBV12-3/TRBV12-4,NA,CASSLKGVDTQYF,TGTGCCAGCAGTTTAAAGGGTGTAGATACGCAGTATTTT
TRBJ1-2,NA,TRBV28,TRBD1,CASRVTGTGGDYGYTF,TGTGCCAGCAGAGTAACCGGGACAGGGGGCGACTATGGCTACACCTTC
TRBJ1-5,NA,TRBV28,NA,CASSPAGRGDNQPQHF,TGTGCCAGCAGTCCTGCGGGGCGAGGGGACAATCAGCCCCAGCATTTT
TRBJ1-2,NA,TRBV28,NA,CASSLADGYTF,TGTGCCAGCAGTTTAGCCGATGGCTACACCTTC
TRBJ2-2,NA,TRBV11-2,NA,CATARGSIWRNTGELFF,TGTGCCACTGCTCGGGGAAGTATTTGGAGGAATACCGGGGAGCTGTTTTTT
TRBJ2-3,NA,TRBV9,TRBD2,CASSVAEAGYTDTQYF,TGTGCCAGCAGCGTAGCGGAAGCGGGGTACACAGATACGCAGTATTTT
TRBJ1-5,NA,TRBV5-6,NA,CASSRRDGSFNQPQHF,TGTGCCAGCAGCCGCCGGGACGGCTCATTCAATCAGCCCCAGCATTTT
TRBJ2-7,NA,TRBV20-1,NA,CSARVGSNYEQYF,TGCAGTGCTAGAGTAGGATCGAATTACGAGCAGTACTTC